This TCR beta chain was sequenced in a study of blood T cell repertoires in COVID-19 (dated by TCRdb to the early 2020s). As for the study more broadly: Samples covering the acute and convalescent phases of COVID-19 were provided by collaborators in the United States, Italy and Spain. The prospective study material was composed of cDNA or gDNA derived from T cells, B-cell-depleted T cells, or PBMCs. The dataset comprised deeply sampled blood TCRbeta repertoires from subjects exposed to, actively infected with, or recovered from COVID-19. The repertoires were released in a freely available public database intended as a resource for research on the immune response to SARS-CoV-2. Samples were obtained from the ongoing ImmuneRACE study (first 160 participants) and from over 1,000 subjects provided by 6 global collaborators. A de-identified subject ID, COVID-19 status, age in years and sex were almost always included in the sample metadata. Where HLA class I and class II types were available, the types were taken from metadata supplied by the sample provider, not from assay-based typing. The paper's findings and limits, for the study overall: The quantity of clinical and demographic metadata differed by source and by participant and was supplied without curation.

From the germline V gene (reference sequence), CDR1 is LNHDA and CDR2 is SQIVND. Compared with germline, V lacks 11 bases and J lacks 0 bases; bases without a gene match: 2. The CDR3 covers 13 residues, taking in both the cysteine and the phenylalanine. Here the CDR3 DNA is all that survives: 39 bases in frame from base 1. TCRbeta CDR3 regions were amplified from genomic DNA using the immunoSEQ Assay, a bias-controlled multiplex PCR. The source study handled its data this way. The number of nucleated cells in each sample was estimated from the amplification of reference gene primers within the assay. To quantify the absolute abundance of each unique TCRbeta CDR3 rearrangement, sequence reads were collapsed and filtered. For each sample, productive Simpson clonality was calculated by taking the square root of Simpson's diversity index across productive rearrangements. TCRdb retrieved this table from immuneACCESS and kept in-frame rearrangements only. Not all clones are present; in checked studies, unresolved V genes account for under half, and no reason is known for the remainder. V and J calls plus clone size are reproduced from that table; the DNA served to infer D and trimming. Within this sample are approximately 170,000 clones, with approximately 95% of them counted one time only. Roughly 2.1% of the sample is held by the ten biggest clonotypes.

At one collaborating source in Seattle, patients were enrolled during active infection and were followed longitudinally through the course of disease. The collaborating institutions used their own protocols to collect whole blood in K2EDTA tubes. Collaborator samples were shipped for TCRbeta analysis as frozen whole blood, isolated PBMCs, or DNA extracted from either sample type. With regard to this clone: The target of this receptor is not known. There are no base qualities to consult, and no much larger clone falls within one base.

The specimen was peripheral blood. The sequence is built from TRBV19 and TRBJ2-2; 8 middle bases align to TRBD1. The clonotype originates from a woman aged 60 to 75 with COVID-19, enrolled during active disease. This receptor has the CDR3 CALQGANTGELFF. The DNA sequence is TGTGCCTTACAGGGGGCGAACACCGGGGAGCTGTTTTTT.